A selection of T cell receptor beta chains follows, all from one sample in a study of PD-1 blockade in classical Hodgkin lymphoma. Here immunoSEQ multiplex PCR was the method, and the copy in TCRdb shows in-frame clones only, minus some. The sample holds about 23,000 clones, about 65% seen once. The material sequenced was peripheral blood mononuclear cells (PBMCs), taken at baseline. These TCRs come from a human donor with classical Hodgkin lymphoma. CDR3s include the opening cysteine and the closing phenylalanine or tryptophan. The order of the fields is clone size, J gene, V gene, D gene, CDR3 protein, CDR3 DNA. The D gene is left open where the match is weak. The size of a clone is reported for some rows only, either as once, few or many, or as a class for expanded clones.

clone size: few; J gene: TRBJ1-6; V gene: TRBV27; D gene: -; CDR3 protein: CASSFGQPLLSPLHF; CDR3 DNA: TGTGCCAGCAGTTTCGGACAGCCCTTACTTTCACCCCTCCACTTT
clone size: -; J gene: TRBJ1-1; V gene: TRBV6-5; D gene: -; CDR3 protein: CASSRPSGNTEAFF; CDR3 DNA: TGTGCCAGCAGTCGCCCCTCGGGGAACACTGAAGCTTTCTTT
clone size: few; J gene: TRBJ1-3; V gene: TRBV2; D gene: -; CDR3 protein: CASRAAGFSGNTIYF; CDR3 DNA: TGTGCCAGCAGAGCTGCAGGGTTCTCTGGAAACACCATATATTTT
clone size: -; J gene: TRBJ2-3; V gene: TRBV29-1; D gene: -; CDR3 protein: CSAAAAVGQDTQYF; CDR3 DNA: TGCAGCGCCGCCGCCGCAGTCGGGCAGGATACGCAGTATTTT
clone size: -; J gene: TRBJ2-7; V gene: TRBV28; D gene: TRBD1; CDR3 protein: CASSFADRRTYEQYF; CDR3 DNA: TGTGCCAGCAGTTTCGCGGACAGGAGAACCTACGAGCAGTACTTC
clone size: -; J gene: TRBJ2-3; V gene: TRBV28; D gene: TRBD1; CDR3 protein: CASSWTGRIADTQYF; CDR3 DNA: TGTGCCAGCAGTTGGACAGGGAGGATCGCAGATACGCAGTATTTT
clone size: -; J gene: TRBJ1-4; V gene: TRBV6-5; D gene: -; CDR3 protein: CASRAFGGWNEKLFF; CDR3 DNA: TGTGCCAGCAGAGCATTCGGGGGATGGAATGAAAAACTGTTTTTT
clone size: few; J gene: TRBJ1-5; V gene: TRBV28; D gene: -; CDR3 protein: CASSLSNTQPQHF; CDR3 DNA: TGTGCCAGCAGTTTGAGCAATACCCAGCCCCAGCATTTT
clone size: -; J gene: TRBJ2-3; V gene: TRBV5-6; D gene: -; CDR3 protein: CASSSGHHTDTQYF; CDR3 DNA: TGTGCCAGCAGCTCGGGACACCACACAGATACGCAGTATTTT
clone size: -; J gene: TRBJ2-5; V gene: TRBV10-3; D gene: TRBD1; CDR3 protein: CASSGTDGRETQYF; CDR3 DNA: TGTGCCAGTTCCGGGACAGATGGGCGAGAGACCCAGTACTTC
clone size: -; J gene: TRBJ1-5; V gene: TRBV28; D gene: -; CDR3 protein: CASSLGGGMVQPQHF; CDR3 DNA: TGTGCCAGCAGTCTCGGTGGGGGGATGGTTCAGCCCCAGCATTTT
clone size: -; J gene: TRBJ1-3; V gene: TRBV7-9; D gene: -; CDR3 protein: CASSPGRGSGNTIYF; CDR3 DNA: TGTGCCAGCAGCCCAGGAAGGGGCTCTGGAAACACCATATATTTT
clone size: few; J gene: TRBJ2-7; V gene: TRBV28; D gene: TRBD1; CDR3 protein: CASSNWDRVEYF; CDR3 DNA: TGTGCCAGCAGCAACTGGGACAGGGTAGAGTACTTC
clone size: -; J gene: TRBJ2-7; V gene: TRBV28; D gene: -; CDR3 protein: CASTGIEQYF; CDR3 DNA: TGTGCCAGCACCGGGATCGAGCAGTACTTC
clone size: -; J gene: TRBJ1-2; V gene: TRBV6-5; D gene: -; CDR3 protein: CASFGRRLRGGYTF; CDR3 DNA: TGTGCCAGCTTCGGGCGGCGGTTACGAGGGGGCTACACCTTC
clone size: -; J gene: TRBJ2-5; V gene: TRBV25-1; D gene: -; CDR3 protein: CASSEYAADQETQYF; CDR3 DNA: TGTGCCAGCAGTGAATATGCCGCAGACCAAGAGACCCAGTACTTC
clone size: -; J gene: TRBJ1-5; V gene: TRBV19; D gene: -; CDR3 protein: CASSMGGRTEDYNQPQHF; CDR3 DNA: TGTGCCAGTAGTATGGGTGGTCGGACGGAGGATTACAATCAGCCCCAGCATTTT
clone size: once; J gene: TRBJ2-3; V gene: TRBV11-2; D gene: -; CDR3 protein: CASSLVLGPQYF; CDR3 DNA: TGTGCCAGCAGCTTAGTGCTGGGTCCGCAGTATTTT
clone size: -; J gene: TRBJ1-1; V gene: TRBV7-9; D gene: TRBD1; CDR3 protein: CASSLGLQGAGTEAFF; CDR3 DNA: TGTGCCAGCAGCTTGGGTCTACAGGGGGCCGGCACTGAAGCTTTCTTT
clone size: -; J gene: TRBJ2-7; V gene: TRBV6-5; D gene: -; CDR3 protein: CASSVGGGLGTEQYF; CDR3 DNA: TGTGCCAGCAGTGTAGGAGGCGGCTTGGGGACTGAGCAGTACTTC
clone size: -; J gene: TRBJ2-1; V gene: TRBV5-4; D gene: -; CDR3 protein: CASSPGGGLSYNEQFF; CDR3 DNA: TGTGCCAGCAGCCCCGGGGGAGGCCTCTCCTACAATGAGCAGTTCTTC
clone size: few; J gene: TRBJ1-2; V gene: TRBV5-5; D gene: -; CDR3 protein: CASSLAAATNYGYTF; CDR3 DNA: TGTGCCAGCAGCTTGGCCGCGGCAACTAACTATGGCTACACCTTC
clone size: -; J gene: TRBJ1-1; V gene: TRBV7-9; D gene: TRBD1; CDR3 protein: CASGGQGTEAFF; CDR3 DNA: TGTGCCAGCGGGGGACAGGGCACTGAAGCTTTCTTT
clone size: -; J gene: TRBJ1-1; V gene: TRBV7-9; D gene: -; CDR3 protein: CASSQRQVNTEAFF; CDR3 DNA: TGTGCCAGCAGCCAGCGACAGGTGAACACTGAAGCTTTCTTT
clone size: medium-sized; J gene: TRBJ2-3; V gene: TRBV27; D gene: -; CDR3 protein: CASTSWGMDTQYF; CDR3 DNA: TGTGCCAGCACTTCCTGGGGCATGGATACGCAGTATTTT
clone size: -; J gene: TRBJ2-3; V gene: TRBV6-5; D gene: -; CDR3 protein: CASSYSYQLLTDTQYF; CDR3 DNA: TGTGCCAGCAGTTACTCGTATCAACTACTCACAGATACGCAGTATTTT
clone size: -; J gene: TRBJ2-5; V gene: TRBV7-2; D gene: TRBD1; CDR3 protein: CASSRDRAAETQYF; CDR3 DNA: TGTGCCAGCAGCCGGGACAGGGCGGCTGAGACCCAGTACTTC
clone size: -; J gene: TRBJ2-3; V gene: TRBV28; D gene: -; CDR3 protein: CASSSSGPLTSDTQYF; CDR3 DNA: TGTGCCAGCAGTTCGTCCGGGCCGCTAACTTCAGATACGCAGTATTTT
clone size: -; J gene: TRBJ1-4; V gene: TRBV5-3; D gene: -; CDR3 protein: CARSLALEKLFF; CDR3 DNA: TGTGCCAGAAGCTTGGCCCTTGAAAAACTGTTTTTT
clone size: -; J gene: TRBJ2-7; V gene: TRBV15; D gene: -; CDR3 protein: CATSRMTYEQYF; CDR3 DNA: TGTGCCACCAGCAGAATGACGTACGAGCAGTACTTC
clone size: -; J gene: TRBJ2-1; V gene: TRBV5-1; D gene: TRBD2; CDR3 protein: CASSTSRLAGGPNEQFF; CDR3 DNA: TGCGCCAGCAGCACCAGTCGACTAGCGGGGGGCCCCAATGAGCAGTTCTTC
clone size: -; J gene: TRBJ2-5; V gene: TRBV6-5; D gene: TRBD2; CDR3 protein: CASRLAGVPETQYF; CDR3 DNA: TGTGCCTCAAGACTAGCGGGAGTCCCAGAGACCCAGTACTTC
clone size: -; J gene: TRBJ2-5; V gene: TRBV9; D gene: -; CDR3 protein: CASSVGIAGSEETQYF; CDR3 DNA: TGTGCCAGCAGCGTAGGAATCGCGGGCAGCGAAGAGACCCAGTACTTC
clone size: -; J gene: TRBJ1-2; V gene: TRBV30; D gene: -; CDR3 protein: CAPGGRMNYGYTF; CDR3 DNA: TGTGCCCCCGGGGGGAGGATGAACTATGGCTACACCTTC
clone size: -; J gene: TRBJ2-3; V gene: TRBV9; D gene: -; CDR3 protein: CASSVDLFTDTQYF; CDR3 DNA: TGTGCCAGCAGCGTGGATCTATTCACAGATACGCAGTATTTT
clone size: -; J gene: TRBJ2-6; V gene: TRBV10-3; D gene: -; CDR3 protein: CAIRASGANVLTF; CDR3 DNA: TGTGCCATCCGTGCCTCTGGGGCCAACGTCCTGACTTTC
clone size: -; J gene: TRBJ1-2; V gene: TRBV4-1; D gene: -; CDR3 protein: CASSQEGHGYTF; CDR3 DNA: TGCGCCAGCAGCCAAGAGGGGCATGGCTACACCTTC
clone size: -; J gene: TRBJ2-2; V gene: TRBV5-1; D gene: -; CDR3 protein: CASSLLDRYTGELFF; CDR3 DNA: TGCGCCAGCAGCTTGTTAGACAGGTACACCGGGGAGCTGTTTTTT
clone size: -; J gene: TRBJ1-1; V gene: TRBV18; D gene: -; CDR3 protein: CASSAGTGAVNTEAFF; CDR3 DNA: TGTGCCAGCTCAGCGGGTACGGGGGCCGTGAACACTGAAGCTTTCTTT
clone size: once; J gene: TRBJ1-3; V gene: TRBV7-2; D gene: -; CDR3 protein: CASSSHTPRSGNTIYF; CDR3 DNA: TGTGCCAGCAGCTCCCACACCCCCCGTTCTGGAAACACCATATATTTT
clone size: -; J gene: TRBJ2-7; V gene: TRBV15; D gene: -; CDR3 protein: CATSRDLEGREQYF; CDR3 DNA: TGTGCCACCAGCAGAGATCTAGAGGGGCGCGAGCAGTACTTC
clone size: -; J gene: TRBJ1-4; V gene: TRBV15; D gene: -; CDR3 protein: CATSTRPEKLFF; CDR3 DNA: TGTGCCACCAGCACACGACCCGAAAAACTGTTTTTT
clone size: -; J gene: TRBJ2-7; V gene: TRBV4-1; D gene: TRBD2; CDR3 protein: CASSQDLQRGYEQYF; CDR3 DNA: TGCGCCAGCAGCCAAGACCTACAGCGGGGTTACGAGCAGTACTTC
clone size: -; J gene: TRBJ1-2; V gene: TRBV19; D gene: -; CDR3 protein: CASSTLGGYYTF; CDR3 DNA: TGTGCCAGTAGTACCCTCGGGGGTTACTACACCTTC
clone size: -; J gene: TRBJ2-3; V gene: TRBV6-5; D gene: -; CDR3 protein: CASGFATQYF; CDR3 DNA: TGTGCCAGCGGGTTTGCTACGCAGTATTTT
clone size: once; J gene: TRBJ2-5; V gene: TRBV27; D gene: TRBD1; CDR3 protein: CASSLNRDSPQYF; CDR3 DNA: TGTGCCAGCAGTTTAAATCGGGACAGTCCTCAGTACTTC
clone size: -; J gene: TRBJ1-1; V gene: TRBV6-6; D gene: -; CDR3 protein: CASSYGEGRAVTEAFF; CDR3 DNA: TGTGCCAGCAGTTACGGGGAGGGGAGGGCTGTAACTGAAGCTTTCTTT
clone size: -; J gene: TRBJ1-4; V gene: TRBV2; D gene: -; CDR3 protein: CASSADTNEKLFF; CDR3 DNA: TGTGCCAGCAGTGCTGACACTAATGAAAAACTGTTTTTT
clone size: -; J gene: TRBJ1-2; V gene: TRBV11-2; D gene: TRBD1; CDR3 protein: CASSSGQGLGYTF; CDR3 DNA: TGTGCCAGCAGCTCGGGACAGGGATTAGGCTACACCTTC
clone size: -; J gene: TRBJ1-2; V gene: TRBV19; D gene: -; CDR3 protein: CASSIRGAYGYTF; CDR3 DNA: TGTGCCAGTAGTATTCGGGGCGCCTATGGCTACACCTTC
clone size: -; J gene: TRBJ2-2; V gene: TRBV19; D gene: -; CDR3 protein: CASSIIAGGTGELFF; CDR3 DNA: TGTGCCAGTAGTATAATCGCAGGGGGGACCGGGGAGCTGTTTTTT
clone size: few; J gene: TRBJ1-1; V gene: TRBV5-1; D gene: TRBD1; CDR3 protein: CASSSTPGQGTEAFF; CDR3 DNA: TGCGCCAGCAGCTCGACCCCGGGACAGGGAACTGAAGCTTTCTTT
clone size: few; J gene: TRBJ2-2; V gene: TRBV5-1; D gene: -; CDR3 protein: CASSPLLSNTGELFF; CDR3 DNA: TGCGCCAGCAGCCCATTACTCAGCAACACCGGGGAGCTGTTTTTT
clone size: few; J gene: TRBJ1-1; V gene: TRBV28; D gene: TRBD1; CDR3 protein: CASSFAWTGHTEAFF; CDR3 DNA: TGTGCCAGCAGTTTCGCCTGGACAGGACACACTGAAGCTTTCTTT
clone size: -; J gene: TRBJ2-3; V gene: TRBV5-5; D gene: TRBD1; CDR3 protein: CASSRYRGPDTQYF; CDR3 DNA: TGTGCCAGCAGCCGATACAGGGGGCCCGATACGCAGTATTTT
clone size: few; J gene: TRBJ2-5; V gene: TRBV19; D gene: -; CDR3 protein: CASSTLGGTQYF; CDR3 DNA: TGTGCCAGTAGTACCCTAGGGGGGACCCAGTACTTC
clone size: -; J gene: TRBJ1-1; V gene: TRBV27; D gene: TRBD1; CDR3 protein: CASSRRQGDGAFF; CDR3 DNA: TGTGCCAGCAGTCGGCGACAGGGGGATGGGGCTTTCTTT
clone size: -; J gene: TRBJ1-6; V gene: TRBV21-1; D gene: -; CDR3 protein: CASSKTNRENNSPLHF; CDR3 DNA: TGTGCCAGCAGCAAAACGAACCGGGAAAATAATTCACCCCTCCACTTT
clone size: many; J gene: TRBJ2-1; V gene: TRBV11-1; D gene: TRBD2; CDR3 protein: CASSPRLGRERYNEQFF; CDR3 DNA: TGTGCCAGCAGCCCGAGGCTCGGGCGGGAGAGATACAATGAGCAGTTCTTC